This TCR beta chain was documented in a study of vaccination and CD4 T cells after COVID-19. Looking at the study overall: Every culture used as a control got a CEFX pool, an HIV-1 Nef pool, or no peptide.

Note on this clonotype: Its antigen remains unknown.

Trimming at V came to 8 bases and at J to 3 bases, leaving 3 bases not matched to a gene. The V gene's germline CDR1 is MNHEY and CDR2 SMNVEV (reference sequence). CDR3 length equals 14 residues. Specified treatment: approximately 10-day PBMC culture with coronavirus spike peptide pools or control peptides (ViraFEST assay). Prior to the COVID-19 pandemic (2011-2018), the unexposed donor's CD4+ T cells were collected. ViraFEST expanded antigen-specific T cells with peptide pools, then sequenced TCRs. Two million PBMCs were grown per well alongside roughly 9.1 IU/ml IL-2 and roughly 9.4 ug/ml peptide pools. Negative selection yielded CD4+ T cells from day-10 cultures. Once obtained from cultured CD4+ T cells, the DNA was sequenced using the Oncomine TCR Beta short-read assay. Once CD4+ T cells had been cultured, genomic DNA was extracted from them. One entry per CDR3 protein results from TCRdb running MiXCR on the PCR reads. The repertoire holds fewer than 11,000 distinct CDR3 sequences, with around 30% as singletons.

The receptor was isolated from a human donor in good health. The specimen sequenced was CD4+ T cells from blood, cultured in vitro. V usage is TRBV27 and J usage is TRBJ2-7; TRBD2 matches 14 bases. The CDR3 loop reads CASRGLAGVYEQYF. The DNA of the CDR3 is TGTGCCAGCCGGGGACTAGCGGGAGTCTACGAGCAGTACTTC.